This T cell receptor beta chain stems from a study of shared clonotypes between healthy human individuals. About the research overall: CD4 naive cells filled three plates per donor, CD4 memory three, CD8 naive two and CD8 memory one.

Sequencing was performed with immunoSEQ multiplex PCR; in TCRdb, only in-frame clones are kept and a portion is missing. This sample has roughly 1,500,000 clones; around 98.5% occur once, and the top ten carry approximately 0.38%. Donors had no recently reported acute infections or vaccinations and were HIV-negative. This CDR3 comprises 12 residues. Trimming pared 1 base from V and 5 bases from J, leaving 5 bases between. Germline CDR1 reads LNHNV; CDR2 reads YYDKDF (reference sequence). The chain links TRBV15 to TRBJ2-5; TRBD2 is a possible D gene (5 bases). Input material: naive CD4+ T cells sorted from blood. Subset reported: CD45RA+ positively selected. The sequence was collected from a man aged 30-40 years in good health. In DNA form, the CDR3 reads TGTGCCACCAGCAGAGCGGGGGAGACCCAGTACTTC. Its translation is CATSRAGETQYF.